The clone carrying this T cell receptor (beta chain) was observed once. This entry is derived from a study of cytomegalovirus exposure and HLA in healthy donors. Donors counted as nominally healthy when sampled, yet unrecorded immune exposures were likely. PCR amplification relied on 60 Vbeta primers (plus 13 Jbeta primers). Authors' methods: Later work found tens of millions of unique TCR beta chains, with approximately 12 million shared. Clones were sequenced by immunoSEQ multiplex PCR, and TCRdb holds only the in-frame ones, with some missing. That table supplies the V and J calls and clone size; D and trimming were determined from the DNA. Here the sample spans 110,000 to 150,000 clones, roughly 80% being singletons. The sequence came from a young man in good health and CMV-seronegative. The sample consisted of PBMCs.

This CDR3 is CASSQGDRNNEQFF. CDR3 bases: TGCGCCAGCAGCCAAGGAGACAGAAACAATGAGCAGTTCTTC. The rearrangement links TRBV4-3 to TRBJ2-1; D is perhaps TRBD1 (5 bases). This CDR3 comprises 14 residues. Between the trimmed V and J ends, which lost 1 base and 5 bases, there was a span of 9 bases. CDR1 and CDR2 (germline): LGHNA, YSLEER.